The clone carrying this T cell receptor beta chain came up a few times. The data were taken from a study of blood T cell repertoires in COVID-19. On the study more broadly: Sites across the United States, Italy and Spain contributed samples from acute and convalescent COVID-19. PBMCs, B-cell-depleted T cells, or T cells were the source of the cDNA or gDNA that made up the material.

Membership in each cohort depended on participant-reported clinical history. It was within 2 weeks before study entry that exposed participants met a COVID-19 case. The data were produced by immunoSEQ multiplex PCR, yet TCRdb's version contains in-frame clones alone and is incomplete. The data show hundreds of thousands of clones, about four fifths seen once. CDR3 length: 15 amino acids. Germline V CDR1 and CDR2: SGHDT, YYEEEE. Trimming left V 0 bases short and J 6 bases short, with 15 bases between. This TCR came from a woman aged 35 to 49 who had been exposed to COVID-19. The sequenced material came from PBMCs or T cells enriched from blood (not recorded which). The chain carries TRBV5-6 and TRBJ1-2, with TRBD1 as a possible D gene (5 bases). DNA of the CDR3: TGTGCCAGCAGCTTGGGGGGCACCGCGTTGGATGGCTACACCTTC. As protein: CASSLGGTALDGYTF.